These 5 T cell receptor beta chains originate from one sample sequenced in a study of cytomegalovirus exposure and HLA in healthy donors. The PCR employed 60 Vbeta primers together with 13 Jbeta primers. Profiling relied on immunoSEQ multiplex PCR, and the TCRdb table lists in-frame clones only, not all of them. The data show approximately 71,000 clones, with approximately 75% seen just once and roughly an eighth held by the top ten. The specimen was PBMCs. The receptors derive from a woman in her forties in good health and CMV-seropositive.

The chain links TRBV29-1 to TRBJ2-5, with D perhaps TRBD2 (5 bases). Germline CDR1 reads SQVTM; CDR2 reads ANQGSEA. CDR3 length equals 11 residues. Between the trimmed V and J ends, which lost 5 bases and 11 bases, there was a span of 15 bases. The CDR3 region has the DNA TGCAGCGTTAGTGACATGGGAGAGCAGTACTTC. Protein product: CSVSDMGEQYF.

This clone was observed once. V is TRBV6-5 and J is TRBJ2-7; D unclear. Trimming took off 0 bases at V and 7 bases at J, with 13 bases between the two ends. The CDR3 covers 14 residues. Germline CDR1 and CDR2: MNHEY and SVGAGI. CDR3 sequence (DNA): TGTGCCAGCAGTTACTCGCCAGGCGTTGGGGAGCAGTACTTC. Protein: CASSYSPGVGEQYF.

The chain recombines TRBV9 with TRBJ2-3, with 9 bases identical to TRBD2. The CDR3 length is 17 residues. Per germline, CDR1 SGDLS and CDR2 YYNGEE. V shed 4 bases, J shed 5 bases, and the junction held 14 bases outside the gene matches. The CDR3 sequence: CASSHVVGGGAGDTQYF. CDR3 nucleotides: TGTGCCAGCAGCCACGTAGTTGGCGGGGGGGCCGGAGATACGCAGTATTTT.

The chain has TRBV19 and TRBJ1-3; D possibly corresponds to TRBD1 (6 bases). The CDR3 spans 15 residues. Germline V CDR1 and CDR2: LNHDA, SQIVND (reference sequence). V lost 7 bases and J 1 base, leaving 14 bases between the germline ends. CDR3 sequence (DNA): TGTGCCAGTAAGGTGACAGGAGGATCTGGAAACACCATATATTTT. It encodes CASKVTGGSGNTIYF.

The J gene is TRBJ1-2, the V gene TRBV5-4; D might be TRBD1 (6 bases). Trimming took off 0 bases at V and 3 bases at J, with 12 bases between the two ends. Germline V gives CDR1 SGHNT, CDR2 YYREEE (reference sequence). This CDR3 has 15 amino acids. The CDR3 loop reads CASSLGEQGYYGYTF. The DNA of the CDR3 is TGTGCCAGCAGCTTGGGGGAACAGGGCTACTATGGCTACACCTTC.